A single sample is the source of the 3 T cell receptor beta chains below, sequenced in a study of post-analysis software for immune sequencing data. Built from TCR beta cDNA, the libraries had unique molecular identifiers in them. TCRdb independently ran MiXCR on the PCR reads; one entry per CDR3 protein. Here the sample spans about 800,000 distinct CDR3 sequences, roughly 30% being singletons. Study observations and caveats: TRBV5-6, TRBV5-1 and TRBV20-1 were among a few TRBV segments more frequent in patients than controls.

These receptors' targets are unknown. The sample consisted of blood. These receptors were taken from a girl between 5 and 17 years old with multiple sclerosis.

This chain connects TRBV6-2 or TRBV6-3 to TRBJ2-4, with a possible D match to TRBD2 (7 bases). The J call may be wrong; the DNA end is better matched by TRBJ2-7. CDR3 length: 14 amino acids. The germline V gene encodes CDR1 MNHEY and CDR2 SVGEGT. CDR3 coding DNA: TGTGCCAGTTTAACGCGGGGGCGGAAGGACGAGCAGTACTTC. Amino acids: CASLTRGRKDEQYF.

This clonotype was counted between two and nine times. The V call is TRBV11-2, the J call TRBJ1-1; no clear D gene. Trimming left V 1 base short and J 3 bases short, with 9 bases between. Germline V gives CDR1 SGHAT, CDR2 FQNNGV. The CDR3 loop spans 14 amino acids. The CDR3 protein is CASSLGTAYTEAFF. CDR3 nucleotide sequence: TGTGCCAGCAGCTTAGGGACGGCCTACACTGAAGCTTTCTTT. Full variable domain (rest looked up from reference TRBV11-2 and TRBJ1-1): EAGVAQSPRYKIIEKRQSVAFWCNPISGHATLYWYQQILGQGPKLLIQFQNNGVVDDSQLPKDRFSAERLKGVDSTLKIQPAKLEDSAVYLCASSLGTAYTEAFFGQGTRLTVV.

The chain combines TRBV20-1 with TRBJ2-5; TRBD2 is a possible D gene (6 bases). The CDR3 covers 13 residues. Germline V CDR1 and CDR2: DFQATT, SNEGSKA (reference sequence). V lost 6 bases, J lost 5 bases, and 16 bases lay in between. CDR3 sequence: CSARSAGGETQYF. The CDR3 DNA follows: TGCAGTGCCCGCAGCGCTGGAGGGGAGACCCAGTACTTC.